This paragraph reports one TCR beta chain. What it recognizes is unknown. V lost 1 base, J lost 7 bases, and 22 bases lay in between. The CDR3 has 17 amino acids. Germline V lookup: CDR1 LNHNV, CDR2 YYDKDF (reference sequence). This specimen comes from a study of cytomegalovirus exposure and HLA in healthy donors. Study-level information: The 120 validation repertoires used the same platform as the roughly 670 first-cohort repertoires (as reported by a later analysis).

Study observations and caveats: Rarity held for most TCR sequences, but there were some public TCRs that occurred in many donors. The investigators catalogued about 170 TCR beta chains as cytomegalovirus-associated. A subsequent analysis found that TCR clusters from the first cohort also tended to co-occur in the 120 or so validation repertoires, with approximately 95% of cluster scores above 0.

Sequencing was performed with immunoSEQ multiplex PCR; in TCRdb, only in-frame clones are kept and a portion is missing. The table includes under 250,000 clones, approximately 78% detected once. The V call is TRBV15, the J call TRBJ1-2; D is perhaps TRBD1 (6 bases). This clonotype was sampled from a woman aged 30 to 39 in good health and CMV-seronegative. The source material was PBMCs. The CDR3 nucleotides read TGTGCCACCAGCAGAGCGACAGGAGTCCTGGGCATTGGTGGCTACACCTTC. It specifies CATSRATGVLGIGGYTF.